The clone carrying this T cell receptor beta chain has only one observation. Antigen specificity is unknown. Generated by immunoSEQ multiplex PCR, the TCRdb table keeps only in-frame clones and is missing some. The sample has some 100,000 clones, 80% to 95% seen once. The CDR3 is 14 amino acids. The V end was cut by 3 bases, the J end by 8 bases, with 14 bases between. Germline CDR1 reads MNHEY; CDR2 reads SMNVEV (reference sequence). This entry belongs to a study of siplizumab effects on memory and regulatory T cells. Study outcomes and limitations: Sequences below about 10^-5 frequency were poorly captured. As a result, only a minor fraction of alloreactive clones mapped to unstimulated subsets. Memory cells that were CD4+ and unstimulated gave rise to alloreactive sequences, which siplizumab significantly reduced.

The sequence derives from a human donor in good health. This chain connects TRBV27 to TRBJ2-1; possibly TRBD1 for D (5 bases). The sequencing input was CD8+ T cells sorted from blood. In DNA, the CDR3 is TGTGCCAGCAGTTTCGAGGCCCTCAGGGATGAGCAGTTCTTC. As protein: CASSFEALRDEQFF.